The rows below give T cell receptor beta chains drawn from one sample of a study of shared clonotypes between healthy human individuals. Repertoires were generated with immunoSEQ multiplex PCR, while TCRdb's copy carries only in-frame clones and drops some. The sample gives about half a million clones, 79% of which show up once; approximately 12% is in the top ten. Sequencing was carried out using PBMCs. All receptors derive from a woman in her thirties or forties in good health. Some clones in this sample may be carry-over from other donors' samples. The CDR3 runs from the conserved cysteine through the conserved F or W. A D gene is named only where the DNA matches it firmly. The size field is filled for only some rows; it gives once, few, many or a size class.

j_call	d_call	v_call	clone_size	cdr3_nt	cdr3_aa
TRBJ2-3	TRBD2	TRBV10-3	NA	TGTGCCATCAGTGTGGAACTAGCGTATGGGGGCACAGATACGCAGTATTTT	CAISVELAYGGTDTQYF
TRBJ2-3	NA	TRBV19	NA	TGTGCCAGTAGTATCTCGACGGACACAGATACGCAGTATTTT	CASSISTDTDTQYF
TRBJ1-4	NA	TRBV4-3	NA	TGCGCCAGCAGCCAAGATCAGGGGAATTATGAAAAACTGTTTTTT	CASSQDQGNYEKLFF
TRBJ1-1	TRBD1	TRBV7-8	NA	TGTGCCAGCGGACAGGATCGAAAGCGGGGTCAGGGGCTGAACACTGAAGCTTTCTTT	CASGQDRKRGQGLNTEAFF
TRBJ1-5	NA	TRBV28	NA	TGTGCCAGCAGTTTAGAGGTAGGGGGGCGTCAGCCCCAGCATTTT	CASSLEVGGRQPQHF
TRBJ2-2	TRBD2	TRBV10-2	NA	TGCGCCAGCAACTACAGGGGGACTAGCGGATTGAACACCGGGGAGCTGTTTTTT	CASNYRGTSGLNTGELFF
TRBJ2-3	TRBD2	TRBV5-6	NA	TGTGCCAGCAGCTTTCGAGCGGGAGCTGGGTCAGATACGCAGTATTTT	CASSFRAGAGSDTQYF
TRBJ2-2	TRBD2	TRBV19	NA	TGTGCCAGTAGTATCCCTAGCGGGAGGTCCGGGGAGCTGTTTTTT	CASSIPSGRSGELFF
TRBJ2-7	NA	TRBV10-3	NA	TGTGCCATCAGTGAGTCCCCATACTACGAGCAGTACTTC	CAISESPYYEQYF
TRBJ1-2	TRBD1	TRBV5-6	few	TGTGCCAGCAGCTCGACAGGGACCTATGGCTACACCTTC	CASSSTGTYGYTF
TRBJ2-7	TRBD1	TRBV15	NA	TGTGCCACCAGCAGGGACAGGGGTCACGAGCAGTACTTC	CATSRDRGHEQYF
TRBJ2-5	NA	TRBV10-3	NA	TGTGCCATCAGTGGGTCCGGGACGGCTCAAGAGACCCAGTACTTC	CAISGSGTAQETQYF
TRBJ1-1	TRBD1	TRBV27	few	TGTGCCAGCAGGGCGGGACAGGGCTACACTGAAGCTTTCTTT	CASRAGQGYTEAFF
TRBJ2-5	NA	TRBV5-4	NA	TGTGCCAGCAGCTTGTCTGGCGGGAATGTAGAGACCCAGTACTTC	CASSLSGGNVETQYF
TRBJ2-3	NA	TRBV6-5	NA	TGTGCCAGCAGTTACTTGCAAAGCTCAGATACGCAGTATTTT	CASSYLQSSDTQYF
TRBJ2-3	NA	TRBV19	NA	TGTGCCAGTAGTAACCGCCAGGGTGGCACAGATACGCAGTATTTT	CASSNRQGGTDTQYF
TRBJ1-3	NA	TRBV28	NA	TGTGCCAGCACCTCCATGGGTTCCCTGTATTTT	CASTSMGSLYF
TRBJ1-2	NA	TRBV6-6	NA	TGTGCCAGCAGCCCCGACAGCCGCTATGGCTACACCTTC	CASSPDSRYGYTF
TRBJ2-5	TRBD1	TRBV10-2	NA	TGCGCCAGCCGGGACAGGGGAGGCCCAGGGATTGAGACCCAGTACTTC	CASRDRGGPGIETQYF
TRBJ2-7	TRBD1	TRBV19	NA	TGTGCCAGTAGTATCGGGACAGGGGGTCTGTCCGAGCAGTACTTC	CASSIGTGGLSEQYF
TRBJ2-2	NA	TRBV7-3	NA	TGTGCCAGCAGCTTAACGGGCCAGAGCACCGGGGAGCTGTTTTTT	CASSLTGQSTGELFF
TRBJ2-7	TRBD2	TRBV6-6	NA	TGTGCCAGCAGTTACGGGGGGGTCCACTCCTACGAGCAGTACTTC	CASSYGGVHSYEQYF